This T cell receptor (beta chain) was sequenced in a study of cytomegalovirus exposure and HLA in healthy donors. In this sample, this clone turned up a few times. The antigen is not known. Germline V gene sequence: CDR1 SGHTA, CDR2 FQGNSA. This CDR3 is built from 11 residues. V was pared by 5 bases and J by 5 bases, with 6 bases between. Primers: 60 Vbeta forward and 13 Jbeta reverse. Assay used: immunoSEQ multiplex PCR; TCRdb lists only in-frame clones, some missing. The table includes 110,000 or so clones, about 13% detected once. Study results and limitations: Sequencing likely generated an artifact that appeared as a cluster of highly shared sequence variants. Later analysis associated a missense DCLRE1C variant with TCR beta V- and J-gene trimming.

This clonotype was sampled from a man in his forties or fifties in good health and CMV-seropositive. The chain joins TRBV7-2 to TRBJ2-5, with D possibly matching TRBD2 (5 bases). The specimen was PBMCs. The CDR3 region has the DNA TGTGCCAGCAGCGAGCGGGAGACCCAGTACTTC. Translation: CASSERETQYF.